Listed below are T cell receptor beta chains from one sample, sequenced in a study of blood T cell repertoires in COVID-19. Clones were sequenced by immunoSEQ multiplex PCR, and TCRdb holds only the in-frame ones, with some missing. The sample consists of roughly 250,000 clones, around 82% of them appearing once. The sample was peripheral blood. The receptors were gathered from a woman aged 70 to 79 with acute or convalescent COVID-19. The CDR3 runs from the conserved cysteine through the conserved F or W. The D gene is left open where the match is weak. Rows may omit the clone size; those that give it use once, few, many or a size class.

d_call: TRBD1; clone_size: .; j_call: TRBJ2-3; cdr3_length: 14; v_call: TRBV7-9; cdr3_aa: CASSQAQGVDTQYF; cdr3_nt: TGTGCCAGCAGCCAGGCCCAGGGGGTAGATACGCAGTATTTT
d_call: TRBD1; clone_size: .; j_call: TRBJ1-2; cdr3_length: 14; v_call: TRBV6-5; cdr3_aa: CASRSGTGQDGYTF; cdr3_nt: TGTGCCAGCAGGTCCGGGACAGGGCAGGATGGCTACACCTTC
d_call: .; clone_size: .; j_call: TRBJ1-2; cdr3_length: 13; v_call: TRBV5-4; cdr3_aa: CASSLEGYYGYTF; cdr3_nt: TGTGCCAGCAGCTTGGAGGGGTACTATGGCTACACCTTC
d_call: .; clone_size: .; j_call: TRBJ1-4; cdr3_length: 15; v_call: TRBV28; cdr3_aa: CASSLGGAGNEKLFF; cdr3_nt: TGTGCCAGCAGTTTAGGGGGGGCAGGTAATGAAAAACTGTTTTTT
d_call: .; clone_size: few; j_call: TRBJ1-2; cdr3_length: 11; v_call: TRBV20-1; cdr3_aa: CSARYSYGYTF; cdr3_nt: TGCAGTGCTAGATACAGCTATGGCTACACCTTC
d_call: .; clone_size: .; j_call: TRBJ2-7; cdr3_length: 13; v_call: TRBV12-3/TRBV12-4; cdr3_aa: CASSDRNSYEQYF; cdr3_nt: TGTGCCAGCAGCGACAGAAACTCCTACGAGCAGTACTTC
d_call: TRBD1; clone_size: .; j_call: TRBJ2-7; cdr3_length: 13; v_call: TRBV9; cdr3_aa: CASSLLQGDEQYF; cdr3_nt: TGTGCCAGCAGCTTATTACAGGGGGACGAGCAGTACTTC
d_call: .; clone_size: .; j_call: TRBJ1-4; cdr3_length: 16; v_call: TRBV11-2; cdr3_aa: CASSLEGGARKEKLFF; cdr3_nt: TGTGCCAGCAGCTTAGAGGGGGGGGCGCGAAAGGAAAAACTGTTTTTT
d_call: TRBD1; clone_size: .; j_call: TRBJ1-4; cdr3_length: 15; v_call: TRBV7-2; cdr3_aa: CASNFAGGQNEKLFF; cdr3_nt: TGTGCCAGCAACTTTGCAGGGGGCCAAAATGAAAAACTGTTTTTT
d_call: .; clone_size: .; j_call: TRBJ2-3; cdr3_length: 15; v_call: TRBV5-1; cdr3_aa: CASSLGTESTDTQYF; cdr3_nt: TGCGCCAGCAGCTTGGGGACAGAGAGCACAGATACGCAGTATTTT
d_call: .; clone_size: .; j_call: TRBJ1-6; cdr3_length: 16; v_call: TRBV11-2; cdr3_aa: CASSLGGDRYNSPLHF; cdr3_nt: TGTGCCAGCAGCTTAGGGGGCGACAGGTATAATTCACCCCTCCACTTT
d_call: TRBD2; clone_size: .; j_call: TRBJ2-5; cdr3_length: 14; v_call: TRBV11-2; cdr3_aa: CASSFTGGQETQYF; cdr3_nt: TGTGCCAGCAGCTTCACGGGGGGGCAAGAGACCCAGTACTTC
d_call: TRBD2; clone_size: .; j_call: TRBJ2-7; cdr3_length: 15; v_call: TRBV6-1; cdr3_aa: CASSEMWRGAGEQYF; cdr3_nt: TGTGCCAGCAGTGAAATGTGGCGGGGGGCCGGGGAGCAGTACTTC
d_call: .; clone_size: .; j_call: TRBJ2-7; cdr3_length: 12; v_call: TRBV10-3; cdr3_aa: CATSGLKYEQYF; cdr3_nt: TGTGCCACCTCGGGACTCAAATACGAGCAGTACTTC
d_call: .; clone_size: .; j_call: TRBJ1-1; cdr3_length: 15; v_call: TRBV27; cdr3_aa: CASMGRGSMNTEAFF; cdr3_nt: TGTGCCAGCATGGGGAGGGGCTCCATGAACACTGAAGCTTTCTTT
d_call: .; clone_size: .; j_call: TRBJ1-1; cdr3_length: 12; v_call: TRBV12-3/TRBV12-4; cdr3_aa: CASSLEAGVAFF; cdr3_nt: TGTGCCAGCAGTTTAGAGGCAGGGGTAGCTTTCTTT
d_call: .; clone_size: .; j_call: TRBJ1-2; cdr3_length: 16; v_call: TRBV28; cdr3_aa: CASSPFMLAGNYGYTF; cdr3_nt: TGTGCCAGCAGTCCTTTTATGCTGGCGGGTAACTATGGCTACACCTTC
d_call: TRBD1; clone_size: .; j_call: TRBJ1-6; cdr3_length: 12; v_call: TRBV2; cdr3_aa: CASRDSNSPLHF; cdr3_nt: TGTGCCAGCCGGGACAGTAATTCACCCCTCCACTTT
d_call: TRBD1; clone_size: once; j_call: TRBJ1-5; cdr3_length: 14; v_call: TRBV5-1; cdr3_aa: CASSLGTGNQPQHF; cdr3_nt: TGCGCCAGCAGCCTAGGGACAGGCAATCAGCCCCAGCATTTT
d_call: .; clone_size: few; j_call: TRBJ1-6; cdr3_length: 13; v_call: TRBV3-1/TRBV3-2; cdr3_aa: CASSQSGGTPLHF; cdr3_nt: TGTGCCAGCAGCCAATCGGGGGGGACACCCCTCCACTTT
d_call: .; clone_size: .; j_call: TRBJ2-7; cdr3_length: 13; v_call: TRBV9; cdr3_aa: CASSPEGLGEQYF; cdr3_nt: TGTGCCAGCAGCCCAGAGGGTTTGGGGGAGCAGTACTTC
d_call: .; clone_size: .; j_call: TRBJ1-2; cdr3_length: 14; v_call: TRBV2; cdr3_aa: CASSLPGLLYGYTF; cdr3_nt: TGTGCCAGCAGTTTGCCGGGACTACTCTATGGCTACACCTTC
d_call: .; clone_size: .; j_call: TRBJ2-1; cdr3_length: 15; v_call: TRBV21-1; cdr3_aa: CASSSPGHCYNEQFF; cdr3_nt: TGTGCCAGCAGCAGTCCGGGACACTGCTACAATGAGCAGTTCTTC
d_call: TRBD1; clone_size: .; j_call: TRBJ1-4; cdr3_length: 17; v_call: TRBV3-1/TRBV3-2; cdr3_aa: CASSQGQRRHYNEKLFF; cdr3_nt: TGTGCCAGCAGCCAGGGACAGCGCCGACACTATAATGAAAAACTGTTTTTT
d_call: TRBD1; clone_size: .; j_call: TRBJ1-2; cdr3_length: 15; v_call: TRBV6-5; cdr3_aa: CASSYSGTGNYGYTF; cdr3_nt: TGTGCCAGCAGTTATTCCGGGACAGGGAACTATGGCTACACCTTC
d_call: TRBD2; clone_size: .; j_call: TRBJ2-5; cdr3_length: 18; v_call: TRBV27; cdr3_aa: CASSLRMTSGGAGETQYF; cdr3_nt: TGTGCCAGCAGTTTACGGATGACTAGCGGGGGGGCCGGGGAGACCCAGTACTTC
d_call: .; clone_size: .; j_call: TRBJ1-5; cdr3_length: 17; v_call: TRBV7-8; cdr3_aa: CASSDIGGGSGDQPQHF; cdr3_nt: TGTGCCAGCAGCGATATAGGAGGAGGGAGTGGGGATCAGCCCCAGCATTTT
d_call: .; clone_size: .; j_call: TRBJ2-7; cdr3_length: 13; v_call: TRBV6-1; cdr3_aa: CASSEAGNGEQYF; cdr3_nt: TGTGCCAGCAGTGAGGCAGGCAATGGTGAGCAGTACTTC
d_call: TRBD1; clone_size: .; j_call: TRBJ2-2; cdr3_length: 15; v_call: TRBV27; cdr3_aa: CASSSDRVGTGELFF; cdr3_nt: TGTGCCAGCAGTTCGGACAGGGTAGGGACCGGGGAGCTGTTTTTT
d_call: .; clone_size: .; j_call: TRBJ2-7; cdr3_length: 15; v_call: TRBV5-4; cdr3_aa: CASSPPAGWPYEQYF; cdr3_nt: TGTGCCAGCAGCCCCCCGGCAGGGTGGCCCTACGAGCAGTACTTC
d_call: .; clone_size: .; j_call: TRBJ1-3; cdr3_length: 15; v_call: TRBV5-1; cdr3_aa: CASSFDEGGGNTIYF; cdr3_nt: TGCGCCAGCAGCTTCGATGAGGGAGGGGGAAACACCATATATTTT
d_call: TRBD1; clone_size: .; j_call: TRBJ1-2; cdr3_length: 13; v_call: TRBV5-1; cdr3_aa: CASSPGGGYGYTF; cdr3_nt: TGCGCCAGCAGCCCAGGGGGCGGCTACGGCTACACCTTC
d_call: .; clone_size: few; j_call: TRBJ1-5; cdr3_length: 14; v_call: TRBV5-8; cdr3_aa: CASSLPWGTQPQHF; cdr3_nt: TGTGCCAGCAGCTTGCCATGGGGCACTCAGCCCCAGCATTTT
d_call: TRBD1; clone_size: .; j_call: TRBJ2-7; cdr3_length: 15; v_call: TRBV5-1; cdr3_aa: CASSTGQEVLHEQYF; cdr3_nt: TGCGCCAGCAGCACCGGACAGGAGGTACTCCACGAGCAGTACTTC
d_call: TRBD2; clone_size: few; j_call: TRBJ2-5; cdr3_length: 16; v_call: TRBV5-4; cdr3_aa: CASSPGLAGKQETQYF; cdr3_nt: TGTGCCAGCAGCCCCGGACTAGCGGGGAAACAAGAGACCCAGTACTTC
d_call: TRBD1; clone_size: .; j_call: TRBJ1-6; cdr3_length: 16; v_call: TRBV9; cdr3_aa: CASSAVADRGFSPLHF; cdr3_nt: TGTGCCAGCAGCGCGGTTGCGGACAGGGGGTTTTCACCCCTCCACTTT
d_call: .; clone_size: .; j_call: TRBJ2-7; cdr3_length: 12; v_call: TRBV5-6; cdr3_aa: CASSWESYEQYF; cdr3_nt: TGTGCCAGCAGCTGGGAGTCCTACGAGCAGTACTTC
d_call: .; clone_size: .; j_call: TRBJ2-1; cdr3_length: 13; v_call: TRBV29-1; cdr3_aa: CSVARGLGNEQFF; cdr3_nt: TGCAGCGTTGCTAGGGGCCTTGGCAATGAGCAGTTCTTC
d_call: .; clone_size: once; j_call: TRBJ2-7; cdr3_length: 13; v_call: TRBV2; cdr3_aa: CASNTGSSYEQYF; cdr3_nt: TGTGCCAGCAATACAGGCAGCTCCTACGAGCAGTACTTC
d_call: .; clone_size: .; j_call: TRBJ2-1; cdr3_length: 15; v_call: TRBV5-4; cdr3_aa: CASSTRSTGGNEQFF; cdr3_nt: TGTGCCAGCAGCACTAGATCTACCGGGGGCAATGAGCAGTTCTTC
d_call: TRBD1; clone_size: .; j_call: TRBJ1-2; cdr3_length: 15; v_call: TRBV5-8; cdr3_aa: CASSQPGQAVYGYTF; cdr3_nt: TGTGCCAGCAGCCAACCAGGACAGGCTGTCTATGGCTACACCTTC
d_call: .; clone_size: once; j_call: TRBJ1-6; cdr3_length: 15; v_call: TRBV6-4; cdr3_aa: CASRLQDWHNSPLHF; cdr3_nt: TGTGCCAGCAGACTCCAGGATTGGCATAATTCACCCCTCCACTTT